This TCR beta chain was captured by sequencing in a study of cytomegalovirus exposure and HLA in healthy donors (dated by TCRdb to the late 2010s). For the study in its entirety: An earlier analysis of more than 550 of the donors reported 276 Gb of sequence data and some 110 million unique TCR beta sequences obtained from around 180 million T cells. Roughly 300 gigabases of sequencing data and tens of millions of unique TCR sequences were included in an early release covering 500 to 750 HLA-typed donors. Of the 300 to 500 genotyped donors, 75% to 85% were placed in the genetic ancestry cluster associated with self-reported Caucasian donors. The aim of the study was to test whether cataloging public T cell receptors could identify signatures of past pathogen exposure. Using immunosequencing, the study profiled T cell repertoires from around 680 subjects and related those repertoires to cytomegalovirus serostatus. Along with the approximately 620-subject first cohort, a separate validation cohort of roughly 110 different subjects was used. High-throughput TCR immunosequencing, statistical association of individual TCRs with disease status, and machine learning were combined to predict cytomegalovirus infection status. A later analysis re-examined previously published TCR beta repertoires from roughly 720 donors and added high-resolution HLA genotyping to investigate patterns of TCR occurrence. Rather than drawing on any new phenotypic data, the later analysis identified candidate immune exposures from TCR beta sequences and the way those sequences occurred across donors. To decide whether each TCR beta V gene segment behaved as functional or pseudogenic, an earlier analysis of some 580 of the donors relied on high-throughput TCR beta sequencing. Donor age, sex, ethnicity and CMV serostatus were compiled together with the repertoire data. A later genetic analysis took genome-wide SNP genotypes for about 55% of the 666 donors and used that subset as a discovery cohort. Every repertoire in the discovery cohort had been generated on one and the same sequencing platform. Both class I and class II loci were covered by HLA typing, at four-digit resolution. The number of typed donors differed by locus: about 620-640 for A, B, C, DRB1 and DQB1; approximately 520 for DQA1; about 600 for DPA1; and 450 to 480 for DPB1. A few DR-DQ haplotypes were treated as single units for association and clustering because of strong linkage in the cohort. Among roughly 400 genotyped donors of the cohort, an average of approximately 240,000 unique TCR beta nucleotide sequences was sequenced per donor, of which approximately 18% were non-productive. Beyond this particular receptor, the publication reports: At a false discovery rate of 0.05, a later analysis linked around 17,000 TCR beta sequences to specific HLA alleles. Most TCR sequences were seen in very few donors, while some public TCRs were found in many individuals. Because counts were too low, some 17 rarely observed V segments, including chromosome 9 orphons, were left out of the earlier analysis of approximately 500 of the donors. CMV serostatus was the only immune exposure information available for the cohort. The classifier was reported to diagnose cytomegalovirus status with high specificity and sensitivity in both the original and validation cohorts. Three of the identified cytomegalovirus-associated TCR beta chains were confirmed in vitro to be specific for cytomegalovirus antigens. Because HLA typing was unavailable for some donors at each locus, only the typed subset was used in association tests. A total of fewer than 200 TCR beta chains were listed by the study as associated with cytomegalovirus. Correlated functional status among segregating V segments might be attributable to linkage disequilibrium, but an unknown experimental factor could not be ruled out. A later analysis found that TCR association rates varied across HLA loci, with DRB1 alleles showing the most associated TCRs and HLA-C alleles the fewest. A later genetic analysis associated a missense DCLRE1C variant with V-gene and J-gene trimming of TCR beta chains, and an independent cohort replicated the association. According to a later analysis, parvovirus B19, influenza, CMV and Epstein-Barr virus appeared linked to several top co-occurrence clusters. In a later analysis, most CMV-associated TCR beta chains were found to appear HLA-restricted, with HLA associations seemingly driven largely by CMV exposure. Strong co-occurrence of HLA alleles, especially DR and DQ, made assigning TCR associations to individual alleles difficult. Broadly in line with IMGT annotations, most TCR beta V segments showed up in productive rearrangements about 90% or about 30% of the time in an earlier analysis of several hundred of the donors. The sequencing pipeline was judged likely to have produced a cluster of highly shared sequence variants as a technical artifact. In this cohort, only TCR beta chains were sequenced, and detectable features were limited by the absence of alpha or paired-chain data. In a later genetic analysis, fewer N-insertions in productive TCRs were reported among donors in an Asian-associated ancestry cluster than the 666-donor mean. It was suggested by the authors that the approach could potentially be generalized to other disease states and immunological phenotypes. A further reported finding was that TCR beta sequences accurately predicted the HLA-A and HLA-B alleles for most subjects in the first cohort. The presence/absence analyses assumed that sequencing depth was roughly uniform across donors, and that assumption may not be true. Some IMGT-functional V segments, including TRBV6-2 and TRBV6-3, could not be distinguished by the 87-base-pair reads and were therefore excluded. In a later analysis, HLA-associated TCR beta chains showed more clonal expansion and lower generation probabilities than non-associated chains that were equally common.

Library preparation used the immunoSEQ multiplex PCR assay. The multiplex PCR relied on a mix of 60 forward primers for TCR Vbeta segments and 13 reverse primers for TCR Jbeta segments. The CDR3 region of rearranged TCR beta genes was amplified from genomic DNA by a multiplex PCR assay. The amplified TCR beta libraries were sequenced on the Illumina HiSeq System as 87-base-pair reads. The paper's data handling went like this. In a later analysis, 77 million or so unique TCR beta chains were counted across the 500 to 850 repertoires, and approximately 11 million of these chains were shared by at least two donors. Raw reads were error-corrected and collapsed into unique sequences by a nearest-neighbor algorithm in which closely related sequences were merged to remove PCR and sequencing errors. V, D and J gene segments were assigned by aligning CDR3 sequences to IMGT reference sequences. For a sequence to be retained, a match of at least six nucleotides to both a V gene segment and a J gene segment was required. A rearrangement was called productive if the CDR3 had no stop codons and remained in frame with V and J, and every other rearrangement was called non-productive. CDR3 was defined according to IMGT convention as the region running from the second conserved V-encoded cysteine to the conserved J-encoded phenylalanine. Sequences without an unambiguous match to a single V gene segment were excluded from the earlier analysis of about 600 of the donors. An earlier analysis of a few hundred of the donors called V segments functional above 56.7% productive rearrangements and segregating when the between-donor standard deviation exceeded 5%. A statistical classification framework was built for diagnosing cytomegalovirus status from the catalog of TCR beta chain sequences. In a later analysis, V and J genes were assigned by comparing TCR nucleotide sequences against IMGT/GENE-DB human TR gene sequences. A later analysis assigned CDR3 sequences and most-parsimonious VDJ recombination scenarios with the TCRdist pipeline. In a later analysis, every TCR beta chain was defined by the combination of its CDR3 amino acid sequence and its V-gene family, and reads without a unique V-gene family were dropped. As a way to deal with suspected cross-contamination and a sequencing artifact, a later analysis dropped hundreds of nucleotide sequences that were highly shared and had low generation probability. A later analysis calculated a clonal expansion index for each public chain from normalized within-repertoire ranks of inferred template counts. Generation probabilities in a later analysis came from a VDJ recombination model fitted to out-of-frame rearrangements, and those results were checked against IGoR. In a later analysis, hypergeometric tests were used to score TCR-TCR, TCR-HLA and TCR-CMV co-occurrence, with a repertoire-size bias correction applied to TCR pairs. False discovery rates were estimated in a later analysis by permuting HLA or CMV assignments 20 times. In a later analysis, co-occurring TCRs were grouped using DBSCAN, and TCRdist sequence similarity was added for clustering within HLA-allele-positive subsets. Co-occurrence clustering excluded repertoires with fewer than 30,000 or more than 120,000 public chains, plus five with anomalous nucleotide sharing. In TCRdb, the immuneACCESS table is reduced to in-frame sequences with V and J assigned. These tables do not hold every clone; where another copy was compared, an unresolved V gene accounts for under half, and the others remain unexplained. The V and J calls and clone size come from that table; D and trimming were worked out from the DNA. The sample profile shows around 200,000 clones; around 80% of them were found once. Jointly, the top ten make up roughly 2.5% of the sample.

A note on this clone: What antigen it recognizes has not been identified. Base-call qualities are not available, and no considerably larger clone is one nucleotide away.

Measured from the cysteine to the phenylalanine, the CDR3 is 15 residues long. This entry keeps only the CDR3 DNA: 45 bases, framed from base 1. The CDR1 and CDR2 encoded by the germline V gene (reference sequence) are SEHNR and FQNEAQ. For this chain, trimming is 3 bases at the V end and 4 bases at the J end, and the number of junction bases without a gene match is 4. The cohort was made up of roughly 670 healthy bone marrow donors. At the time of sampling, all cohort members were nominally healthy, though unrecorded immune exposures were likely present. The donor tested CMV seropositive, placing the donor among the 250 to 300 seropositive members of the cohort. A peripheral blood sample was collected from each donor, and TCR beta sequencing was performed on peripheral blood mononuclear cells. Genomic DNA extraction from the blood cell samples was performed with the Qiagen DNeasy Blood Extraction Kit.

The sequence joins TRBV7-9 to TRBJ2-1, with 9 bases in between that match TRBD2. The origin of this receptor is a woman aged 55-69 years in good health and CMV-seropositive. Sequencing was performed on PBMCs. CDR3 region: CASSFGLALYNEQFF. The nucleotide sequence reads TGTGCCAGCAGCTTTGGACTAGCGCTATACAATGAGCAGTTCTTC.